These 27 T cell receptor beta chains were all obtained from the same sample, sequenced in a study of T cell changes during pregnancy in multiple sclerosis. TCRdb's table, derived via immunoSEQ multiplex PCR, lists solely in-frame clones and lacks some. The table records 60,000 to 95,000 clones, 75% to 95% of them present only once. Material: CD4+ T cells from peripheral blood mononuclear cells, obtained before pregnancy. These receptors were collected from a female donor with multiple sclerosis, enrolled in a pregnancy study.

This clone has just one count. V is TRBV19 and J is TRBJ2-7, with 9 bases identical to TRBD2. Unmatched junction bases numbered 7, after V lost 3 bases and J lost 4 bases. Per germline, CDR1 LNHDA and CDR2 SQIVND (reference sequence). The CDR3 loop spans 15 amino acids. CDR3 region: CASSISTSGAYEQYF. CDR3 DNA sequence: TGTGCCAGTAGTATCTCGACTAGCGGAGCGTACGAGCAGTACTTC. The full variable domain, its missing parts supplied by reference TRBV19 and TRBJ2-7, is DGGITQSPKYLFRKEGQNVTLSCEQNLNHDAMYWYRQDPGQGLRLIYYSQIVNDFQKGDIAEGYSVSREKKESFPLTVTSAQKNPTAFYLCASSISTSGAYEQYFGPGTRLTVT.

This clone was observed once. V gene TRBV5-1 combines with J gene TRBJ2-1; the match to TRBD2 covers 11 bases. This CDR3 has 18 residues. Germline values: CDR1 SGHRS, CDR2 YFSETQ. Losses at the gene ends were 1 base for V and 0 bases for J; bases not matched to a gene: 6. The DNA for the CDR3 is TGCGCCAGCAGCTTGAGCCTAGCGGGAGGTTCCTCCTACAATGAGCAGTTCTTC. This translates into CASSLSLAGGSSYNEQFF.

The J gene is TRBJ2-1, the V gene TRBV5-1, with 8 bases aligning to TRBD2. The CDR3 has 15 residues. V lost 0 bases and J lost 7; bases outside the gene matches: 6. Germline loops: CDR1 SGHRS, CDR2 YFSETQ. CDR3 DNA: TGCGCCAGCAGCTTGGCAGCGGGAGCGGGGAATGAGCAGTTCTTC. Its translation: CASSLAAGAGNEQFF.

The V gene is TRBV6-5, the J gene TRBJ2-7, with D unclear. Germline CDR1 is MNHEY and CDR2 is SVGAGI. This CDR3 comprises 12 residues. Trimming removed 7 bases from V and 6 bases from J, with 13 bases in between. CDR3 sequence reads: CASNIIPGEQYF. The CDR3 DNA is TGTGCCAGCAACATAATTCCGGGCGAGCAGTACTTC.

This clone was found once. The V call is TRBV15, the J call TRBJ2-7, with D possibly being TRBD1 (5 bases). This CDR3 has 15 amino acids. V was cut by 0 bases and J by 0 bases, with 9 bases left in between. The V gene's germline CDR1 is LNHNV and CDR2 YYDKDF (reference sequence). CDR3 DNA sequence: TGTGCCACCAGCAGAGAGACAGTGAGCTCCTACGAGCAGTACTTC. Amino acids: CATSRETVSSYEQYF.

This chain joins TRBV28 and TRBJ1-6, with D maybe TRBD1 (6 bases). The CDR3 loop spans 15 amino acids. Trimming pared 4 bases from V and 5 bases from J, leaving 12 bases between. The germline V gene has CDR1 MDHEN and CDR2 SYDVKM. This CDR3 reads CASSSPGHNNSPLHF. CDR3 nucleotide sequence: TGTGCCAGCAGTTCACCGGGACATAATAATTCACCCCTCCACTTT.

This rearrangement joins TRBV9 to TRBJ2-3; D might be TRBD1 (6 bases). The CDR3 spans 14 residues. Deletions cut 3 bases from V and 3 bases from J, with 11 bases between. CDR1 is SGDLS, CDR2 YYNGEE, per germline. This chain's CDR3 is CASSAGTTTDTQYF. As DNA, the CDR3 is TGTGCCAGCAGCGCGGGGACAACAACAGATACGCAGTATTTT.

This clone occurred a few times. This chain links TRBV27 with TRBJ1-1; a weak D match, TRBD1 (5 bases). V was cut by 2 bases and J by 10 bases, with 20 bases left in between. Germline-derived CDR1 and CDR2 are MNHEY and SMNVEV (reference sequence). CDR3 length equals 15 residues. CDR3: CASSLAPGGPGAAFF. The CDR3 nucleotides are TGTGCCAGCAGTTTAGCCCCGGGGGGACCCGGGGCAGCTTTCTTT.

V and J are TRBV9 and TRBJ1-4, with D perhaps TRBD1 (6 bases). Trimming removed 4 bases at V and 0 bases at J, with 13 bases between. The CDR3 has 16 amino acids. The V gene's germline CDR1 is SGDLS and CDR2 YYNGEE. The CDR3, as DNA: TGTGCCAGCAGCCCCCAAGGGGGGGCAACTAATGAAAAACTGTTTTTT. It is translated as CASSPQGGATNEKLFF.

The chain has TRBV19 and TRBJ2-2; 10 nucleotides align to TRBD2. CDR3 size: 18 residues. Germline lookup yields CDR1 LNHDA and CDR2 SQIVND (reference sequence). V lost 3 bases and J lost 1; bases outside the gene matches: 8. CDR3 DNA: TGTGCCAGTAGTATTGACCGACTAGCGGGCCGGAACACCGGGGAGCTGTTTTTT. Translated: CASSIDRLAGRNTGELFF.

The rearrangement uses TRBV5-4 and TRBJ1-1, with 7 bases that match TRBD1. The trim removed 1 base at V and 7 bases at J, leaving 13 bases unmatched. The CDR3 covers 16 residues. The germline V gene encodes CDR1 SGHNT and CDR2 YYREEE (reference sequence). CDR3 region: CASSLIGGQINHEAFF. The CDR3 DNA is TGTGCCAGCAGCTTGATCGGGGGACAGATCAACCATGAAGCTTTCTTT. Together with reference TRBV5-4 and TRBJ1-1, the CDR3 gives the full variable domain: ETGVTQSPTHLIKTRGQQVTLRCSSQSGHNTVSWYQQALGQGPQFIFQYYREEENGRGNFPPRFSGLQFPNYSSELNVNALELDDSALYLCASSLIGGQINHEAFFGQGTRLTVV.

The gene calls are TRBV7-8 and TRBJ2-1; 15 positions agree with TRBD2. Germline V gene lookup returns CDR1 SGHVS and CDR2 FQNEAQ. The CDR3 covers 17 residues. With V trimmed by 4 bases and J by 7 bases, 8 bases remained unmatched. The CDR3: CASSSGLAGGSDNEQFF. In DNA, the CDR3 is TGTGCCAGCAGCTCCGGACTAGCGGGAGGGTCCGATAATGAGCAGTTCTTC.

The chain is built from TRBV4-3 and TRBJ2-3; TRBD2 might be the D (6 bases). Germline values: CDR1 LGHNA, CDR2 YSLEER. The V end lost 4 bases, the J end lost 4 bases, and 18 bases lay between the germline ends. The CDR3 is 16 residues long. CDR3 region: CASSREIAVVADTQYF. The CDR3 nucleotides read TGCGCCAGCAGCCGGGAAATAGCGGTAGTGGCAGATACGCAGTATTTT.

This rearrangement joins TRBV9 to TRBJ2-7; TRBD2 agrees at 13 bases. The V and J ends lost 0 bases and 7 bases, in that order; junction bases with no gene match: 10. The CDR3 length is 17 residues. Germline-derived CDR1 and CDR2 are SGDLS and YYNGEE. DNA for the CDR3: TGTGCCAGCAGCGTAGGGAGTGGACTAGCGGGGGCTCGGGAGCAGTACTTC. This gives the protein CASSVGSGLAGAREQYF.

The CDR3: CASRYSGGAGHEQFF. The DNA for the CDR3 is TGCGCCAGCAGATACAGCGGGGGGGCCGGCCATGAGCAGTTCTTC. The genes are TRBV5-1 and TRBJ2-1, with 10 bases fitting TRBD2. From germline, CDR1 is SGHRS and CDR2 YFSETQ. The CDR3 has 15 residues. The ends lost 5 bases at V and 8 bases at J; junction bases unmatched: 10.

The chain carries TRBV6-1 and TRBJ2-6, with unresolved D. The V end lost 3 bases, the J end lost 0 bases, and 9 bases lay between the germline ends. CDR3 length: 16 residues. Germline V lookup: CDR1 MNHNS, CDR2 SASEGT. CDR3 in amino acids: CASSDYRPSGANVLTF. CDR3 in DNA: TGTGCCAGCAGTGATTACAGACCCTCTGGGGCCAACGTCCTGACTTTC.

This chain joins TRBV7-9 and TRBJ2-3; D is perhaps TRBD1 (5 bases). The germline gives CDR1 SEHNR, CDR2 FQNEAQ (reference sequence). CDR3 length: 18 residues. The V and J ends lost 0 bases and 0 bases respectively, with 16 bases between them. DNA of the CDR3: TGTGCCAGCAGCTTAGCGCGATGGCAGGACATTAGCACAGATACGCAGTATTTT. Translated: CASSLARWQDISTDTQYF. Based on the CDR3 plus reference TRBV7-9 and TRBJ2-3, the full variable domain is DTGVSQNPRHKITKRGQNVTFRCDPISEHNRLYWYRQTLGQGPEFLTYFQNEAQLEKSRLLSDRFSAERPKGSFSTLEIQRTEQGDSAMYLCASSLARWQDISTDTQYFGPGTRLTVL.

The gene calls are TRBV10-3 and TRBJ1-2; D unclear. Trimming stripped 6 bases from V and 6 bases from J, with 11 bases between. CDR3 size: 12 residues. Germline loops: CDR1 ENHRY, CDR2 SYGVKD. CDR3 bases: TGTGCCATCAGCGCCCTCCAGGATGGCTACACCTTC. Protein sequence: CAISALQDGYTF.

The chain is built from TRBV7-3 and TRBJ1-6; a weak D match, TRBD1 (6 bases). The CDR3 has 13 amino acids. Germline loops: CDR1 SGHTA, CDR2 FQGTGA. Trimming cost V 5 bases and J 8 bases, with 10 bases left between them. The CDR3 DNA reads as TGTGCCAGCAGCGTTCGACAGGATTCACCCCTCCACTTT. Translation: CASSVRQDSPLHF.

In its sample, this clone was seen once. The chain employs TRBV6-4 and TRBJ2-7, with 10 bases fitting TRBD2. The CDR3 extends over 19 amino acids. V shed 9 bases, J shed 0 bases, and the junction held 20 bases outside the gene matches. Germline-derived CDR1 and CDR2 are MRHNA and SNTAGT. The CDR3 loop reads CASGGGLAGASPLSYEQYF. In DNA, the CDR3 is TGTGCCAGTGGGGGAGGGCTAGCGGGAGCTTCGCCCCTCTCCTACGAGCAGTACTTC.

The chain links TRBV25-1 to TRBJ2-3; a weak D match, TRBD2 (6 bases). Germline assignment: CDR1 MGHDK and CDR2 SYGVNS. The CDR3 covers 13 residues. V lost 4 bases and J lost 3, with 8 bases in between. Here the CDR3 reads CASSGRGTDTQYF. The CDR3 DNA follows: TGTGCCAGCAGTGGCCGGGGGACAGATACGCAGTATTTT.

The genes are TRBV27 and TRBJ2-1; a possible D gene is TRBD2 (7 bases). CDR3 length: 15 residues. V lost 7 bases, J lost 8 bases, and 21 bases lay in between. Germline CDR1 MNHEY, CDR2 SMNVEV (reference sequence). This CDR3 reads CASTEGGRVRDEQFF. The CDR3 DNA follows: TGTGCCAGCACCGAGGGGGGGAGAGTGAGGGATGAGCAGTTCTTC.

The chain links TRBV18 to TRBJ2-1; the D is unclear. Germline-derived CDR1 and CDR2 are KGHSH and LQKENI. The CDR3 runs to 13 residues. V dropped 3 bases and J dropped 6 bases, with 9 bases sitting between them. The CDR3 bases are TGTGCCAGCTCACCCCTCGTTTCCAATGAGCAGTTCTTC. Its protein product is CASSPLVSNEQFF.

The rearrangement links TRBV5-6 to TRBJ2-1, with 10 bases that match TRBD2. Per the germline V gene, CDR1 is SGHDT and CDR2 is YYEEEE. The CDR3 is 13 residues long. The ends lost 6 bases at V and 6 bases at J; junction bases unmatched: 3. CDR3 in amino acids: CASIGTSANEQFF. CDR3 coding DNA: TGTGCCAGCATCGGGACTAGCGCCAATGAGCAGTTCTTC. The whole variable domain, filled in from reference TRBV5-6 and TRBJ2-1, reads DAGVTQSPTHLIKTRGQQVTLRCSPKSGHDTVSWYQQALGQGPQFIFQYYEEEERQRGNFPDRFSGHQFPNYSSELNVNALLLGDSALYLCASIGTSANEQFFGPGTRLTVL.

V and J are TRBV28 and TRBJ2-7; 11 nucleotides align to TRBD2. Germline CDR1 reads MDHEN; CDR2 reads SYDVKM. The CDR3 consists of 16 residues. The V gene end was trimmed by 6 bases and the J gene end by 5 bases; junction bases not matched to a gene: 12. This chain's CDR3 is CASSLHLLAGVNEQYF. The CDR3 DNA reads as TGTGCCAGCAGCTTACATTTACTAGCGGGAGTAAACGAGCAGTACTTC.

The chain is built from TRBV10-3 and TRBJ2-2; no reliable D call. In germline, CDR1 is ENHRY, CDR2 SYGVKD. The CDR3 runs 12 residues. Trimming pared 8 bases from V and 0 bases from J, leaving 4 bases between. Here the CDR3 DNA reads TGTGCCATCTCCTCGAACACCGGGGAGCTGTTTTTT. Its protein is CAISSNTGELFF.

This clone occurred once. The gene calls are TRBV30 and TRBJ2-7; no reliable D call. Trimming shortened V by 1 base and J by 7 bases, and 8 bases separated the two germline ends. Germline assignment: CDR1 GTSNPN and CDR2 SVGIG (reference sequence). CDR3 length equals 11 residues. CDR3 amino acids: CAWSALQEQYF. The CDR3 DNA reads as TGTGCCTGGAGTGCCCTCCAGGAGCAGTACTTC.